These T cell receptor beta chains were read from a single sample in a study of regulatory T cells in long-lasting Graves disease. Using its own MiXCR run on the multiplex PCR reads, TCRdb lists one record per CDR3 protein. The repertoire has roughly 520,000 distinct CDR3 sequences, around 11% of them found once; the top ten carry about 8.3%. These records were also assigned to another study, of T cells in Graves' hyperthyroidism and ophthalmopathy.

The sample consisted of peripheral blood mononuclear cells (PBMCs), taken at new diagnosis, from a patient treated with antithyroid drugs. The receptors stem from a woman younger than 45 with Graves disease. The CDR3 runs from the conserved cysteine through the conserved F or W. D genes are given only for firm matches. A clone size is listed for some rows: how often the clone was seen (once, few, many), or a class if it is expanded.

15	TRBV18	TRBD2	TRBJ2-3	many	CASSPSGIQADTQYF	TGTGCCAGCTCACCAAGCGGGATCCAGGCCGATACGCAGTATTTT
14	TRBV9	TRBD2	TRBJ2-7	many	CASSSGLAPYEQYF	TGTGCCAGCAGTTCAGGACTAGCACCCTACGAGCAGTACTTC
11	TRBV5-5	NA	TRBJ2-3	many	CASRVGDTQYF	TGTGCCAGCAGAGTTGGGGATACGCAGTATTTT
15	TRBV18	NA	TRBJ1-5	many	CASSPSQTGNQPQHF	TGTGCCAGCTCACCGTCGCAGACAGGCAATCAGCCCCAGCATTTT
17	TRBV19	NA	TRBJ2-3	few	CASNALGTPGGTDTQYF	TGTGCCAGTAATGCCCTGGGGACCCCGGGGGGCACAGATACGCAGTATTTT
16	TRBV3-1	NA	TRBJ1-1	many	CASSRDILNMNTEAFF	TGTGCCAGCAGCCGGGACATCTTAAATATGAACACTGAAGCTTTCTTT
11	TRBV6-1	NA	TRBJ2-3	NA	CASTFSGTQYF	TGTGCCAGCACTTTTTCCGGGACGCAGTATTTT
16	TRBV6-1	TRBD1	TRBJ1-5	NA	CASSRRPGQGYQPQHF	TGTGCCAGCAGTCGGAGACCGGGACAGGGGTATCAGCCCCAGCATTTT
12	TRBV29-1	NA	TRBJ2-7	many	CSVADSPYEQYF	TGCAGCGTGGCAGACAGCCCCTACGAGCAGTACTTC
17	TRBV6-2/TRBV6-3	TRBD1	TRBJ1-2	many	CASSYGLVYRGNYGYTF	TGTGCCAGCAGTTATGGCTTGGTCTACAGGGGTAACTATGGCTACACCTTC
13	TRBV29-1	TRBD1	TRBJ2-2	NA	CSVDLQGAGELFF	TGCAGCGTGGATCTTCAGGGGGCCGGGGAGCTGTTTTTT
14	TRBV6-1	NA	TRBJ1-1	many	CASSQRQANTEAFF	TGTGCCAGCAGCCAGCGACAAGCGAACACTGAAGCTTTCTTT